This T cell receptor (delta chain) is drawn from a study of Vδ1+ human thymocytes. Study-wide findings and caveats: Thymic delta-chain repertoires held roughly 19% Vdelta2 sequences and few Vdelta3, despite high sort purity. Thymic TRG and TRD repertoires appeared highly polyclonal, with Gaussian CDR3 length distributions. TRG sequences recurred across donors, whereas TRD sequences stayed essentially private.

Comments on this clone: The antigen is undetermined.

V was pared by 3 bases and J by 1 base, with 18 bases between. The CDR3 runs to 17 residues. CDR1 and CDR2 (germline): TSWWSYY, QGS. Extracted RNA was reverse transcribed into cDNA. Pooled V-gene forward primers with one constant-region reverse primer generated the CDR3 amplicons by multiplex PCR. TCRdb re-processed the multiplex PCR reads using CATT. The sample yields approximately 24,000 delta-chain clones, 7.4% seen once. Sequences were obtained from Vdelta1+ gamma-delta thymocytes from the thymus. The subset was: FACS-sorted CD3+ TCRalphabeta- TCRVdelta1+ TCRVdelta2- thymocytes. V usage is TRDV1 and J usage is TRDJ1; D is uncertain. This TCR came from a girl under three years old who had congenital heart surgery. CDR3 region: CALGDPRPGPFTDKLIF. The CDR3 DNA sequence: TGTGCTCTTGGGGACCCCCGTCCCGGGCCCTTCACCGATAAACTCATCTTT.